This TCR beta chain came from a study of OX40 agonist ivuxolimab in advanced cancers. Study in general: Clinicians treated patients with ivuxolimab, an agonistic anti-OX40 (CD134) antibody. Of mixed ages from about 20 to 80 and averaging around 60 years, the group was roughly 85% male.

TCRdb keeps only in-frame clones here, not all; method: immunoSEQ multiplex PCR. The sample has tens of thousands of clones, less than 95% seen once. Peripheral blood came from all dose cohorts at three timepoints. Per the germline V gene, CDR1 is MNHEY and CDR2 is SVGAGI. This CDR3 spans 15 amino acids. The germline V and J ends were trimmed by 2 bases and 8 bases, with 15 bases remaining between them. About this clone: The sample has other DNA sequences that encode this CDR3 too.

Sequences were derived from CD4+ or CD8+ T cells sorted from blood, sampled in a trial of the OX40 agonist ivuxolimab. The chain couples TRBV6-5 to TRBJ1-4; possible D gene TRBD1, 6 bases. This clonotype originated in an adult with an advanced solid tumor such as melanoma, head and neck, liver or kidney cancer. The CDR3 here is CASSYKGVQTEKLFF. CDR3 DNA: TGTGCCAGCAGTTACAAGGGGGTCCAGACCGAAAAACTGTTTTTT.